This entry lists 10 T cell receptor beta chains sequenced from one sample in a study of T-cell reconstitution after alpha-beta-depleted transplantation in children. As it was prepared, the TCRbeta library received unique molecular identifiers. TCRdb fed the PCR reads into MiXCR, producing one record per CDR3 protein. The sample includes roughly 340,000 distinct CDR3 sequences, around 15% seen only once; the top ten take about 41%. Sample: PBMCs, mostly from graft donor cells, taken 360 days after TCRalphabeta/CD19-depleted stem cell transplant. The source of these receptors is a male patient aged 2-15 years who had a stem cell transplant for acute lymphoblastic leukemia, so the T cells may come from the graft donor.

The chain is built from TRBV30 and TRBJ2-3, with 8 nucleotides matching TRBD1. The CDR3 is made up of 14 amino acids. The germline V gene has CDR1 GTSNPN and CDR2 SVGIG (reference sequence). V shed 5 bases and J 1 base; nucleotides not matched to a gene: 5. Written as DNA, the CDR3 is TGTGCCTGGGATCCGACAGGGGGCACAGATACGCAGTATTTT. It is translated as CAWDPTGGTDTQYF.

This sequence joins TRBV28 and TRBJ1-2; tentatively, D is TRBD1 (5 bases). CDR3 length equals 14 residues. Trimming removed 5 bases from V and 5 bases from J, with 15 bases in between. Looked up from germline, CDR1 is MDHEN and CDR2 is SYDVKM. The CDR3 DNA reads TGTGCCAGCAGTGAAGGACGGTCAGGGTATGGCTACACCTTC. Protein: CASSEGRSGYGYTF.

This clonotype was detected a few times. J is TRBJ2-6 and V is TRBV10-3; D ambiguous. Germline lookup yields CDR1 ENHRY and CDR2 SYGVKD. This CDR3 comprises 15 residues. The ends were cut back, 3 bases at V and 0 bases at J, with 6 bases in the middle. DNA for the CDR3: TGTGCCATCAGTGATGGCCTCTCTGGGGCCAACGTCCTGACTTTC. The encoded protein is CAISDGLSGANVLTF.

This clonotype occurred many times. The chain carries TRBV6-2 or TRBV6-3 and TRBJ1-2; 8 bases are a match to TRBD1. V trimming: 9 bases; J trimming: 3 bases; junction bases outside the gene matches: 3. The V gene's germline CDR1 is MNHEY and CDR2 SVGEGT. The CDR3 totals 12 residues. The CDR3 loop is CASMDRDYGYTF. Here the CDR3 DNA reads TGTGCCAGTATGGACAGGGACTATGGCTACACCTTC.

This clonotype occurred once. This chain joins TRBV12-3 or TRBV12-4 and TRBJ2-5; D uncertain. The CDR3 sequence is 13 residues long. V was cut by 6 bases and J by 7 bases, with 15 bases left in between. CDR3 sequence (DNA): TGTGCCAGCAGACCGCGACCTCGAGGGACCCAGTACTTC. Protein: CASRPRPRGTQYF.

This clonotype was picked up many times. The J gene is TRBJ2-1, the V gene TRBV6-1; unclear D gene. The CDR3 sequence is 13 residues long. The V end lost 6 bases, the J end lost 6 bases, and 12 bases lay between the germline ends. Germline values: CDR1 MNHNS, CDR2 SASEGT. The CDR3 nucleotides read TGTGCCAGCAGCACCGTTCTGAGCAATGAGCAGTTCTTC. Translated: CASSTVLSNEQFF.

This clonotype came up a few times. The chain links TRBV28 to TRBJ2-2, with TRBD1 matching over 7 bases. J lost 6 bases, V lost 3 bases, and 4 bases had no gene match. This CDR3 is 14 amino acids long. Per germline, CDR1 MDHEN and CDR2 SYDVKM. As DNA, the CDR3 is TGTGCCAGCAGTTTTTACAGGGGTGCCGGGGAGCTGTTTTTT. Its translation is CASSFYRGAGELFF.

This rearrangement joins TRBV10-2 to TRBJ2-3; maybe TRBD2 (6 bases). Germline CDR1 and CDR2: WSHSY and SAAADI. Trimming cost V 0 bases and J 0 bases, with 16 bases left between them. The CDR3 spans 18 residues. This chain's CDR3 is CASSESRGGPSSTDTQYF. The CDR3 coding sequence is TGCGCCAGCAGTGAGTCAAGGGGAGGACCTTCTAGCACAGATACGCAGTATTTT.

The sample holds many counts of this clonotype. V gene TRBV5-1 combines with J gene TRBJ2-3; 8 bases are shared with TRBD1. Germline V gives CDR1 SGHRS, CDR2 YFSETQ. V dropped 4 bases and J dropped 1; count of bases not matched to a gene: 5. This CDR3 has 15 amino acids. The CDR3 here is CASSPLTGGTDTQYF. The CDR3 nucleotides read TGCGCCAGCAGCCCACTGACAGGGGGCACAGATACGCAGTATTTT. Filled out from reference TRBV5-1 and TRBJ2-3, the complete variable domain reads KAGVTQTPRYLIKTRGQQVTLSCSPISGHRSVSWYQQTPGQGLQFLFEYFSETQRNKGNFPGRFSGRQFSNSRSEMNVSTLELGDSALYLCASSPLTGGTDTQYFGPGTRLTVL.

The V call is TRBV12-3 or TRBV12-4, the J call TRBJ2-3; TRBD1 matches 11 bases. After removal of 3 bases from V and 6 bases from J, the junction contained 2 bases not matched to a gene. The CDR3 extends over 14 amino acids. CDR3 region: CASSFGTGGDTQYF. CDR3 coding DNA: TGTGCCAGCAGTTTTGGGACAGGGGGGGATACGCAGTATTTT.